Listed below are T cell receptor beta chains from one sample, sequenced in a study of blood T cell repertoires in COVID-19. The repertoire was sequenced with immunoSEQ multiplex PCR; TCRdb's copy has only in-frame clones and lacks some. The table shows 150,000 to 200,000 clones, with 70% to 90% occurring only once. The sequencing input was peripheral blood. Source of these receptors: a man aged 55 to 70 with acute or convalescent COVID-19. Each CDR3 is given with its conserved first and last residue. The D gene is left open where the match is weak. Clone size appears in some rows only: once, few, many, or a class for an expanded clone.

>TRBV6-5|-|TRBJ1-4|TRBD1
CASSPRQGTNEKLFF
TGTGCCAGCAGTCCGCGACAGGGGACTAATGAAAAACTGTTTTTT
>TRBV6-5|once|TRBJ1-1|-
CASCKGRDTEAFF
TGTGCCAGCTGCAAAGGGAGGGACACTGAAGCTTTCTTT
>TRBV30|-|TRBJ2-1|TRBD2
CAWRVAGGNNEQFF
TGTGCCTGGAGGGTAGCGGGGGGGAATAATGAGCAGTTCTTC
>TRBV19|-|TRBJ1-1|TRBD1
CASMGQGNTEAFF
TGTGCCAGTATGGGACAGGGTAACACTGAAGCTTTCTTT
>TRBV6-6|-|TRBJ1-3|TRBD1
CASGRQGAAGNTIYF
TGTGCCAGCGGTAGACAGGGGGCGGCTGGAAACACCATATATTTT
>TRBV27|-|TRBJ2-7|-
CASSSDRSASYEQYF
TGTGCCAGCAGTTCAGACAGGTCCGCTTCCTACGAGCAGTACTTC
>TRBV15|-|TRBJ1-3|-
CATSSRTAGNTIYF
TGTGCCACCAGCAGCAGGACTGCTGGAAACACCATATATTTT
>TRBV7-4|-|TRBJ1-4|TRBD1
CASSLELPGQGATTNEKLFF
TGTGCCAGCAGCTTAGAGTTGCCGGGACAGGGGGCGACAACTAATGAAAAACTGTTTTTT
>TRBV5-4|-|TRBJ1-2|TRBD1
CASSLVGGGNYGYTF
TGTGCCAGCAGCTTGGTAGGGGGCGGTAACTATGGCTACACCTTC
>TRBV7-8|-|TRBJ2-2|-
CASSFRDTGELFF
TGTGCCAGCAGCTTCCGGGACACCGGGGAGCTGTTTTTT
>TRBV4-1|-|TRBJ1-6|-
CASSHPSGDSPLHF
TGCGCCAGCAGCCACCCTAGCGGGGATTCACCCCTCCACTTT
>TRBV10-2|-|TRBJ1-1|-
CASGRGQGGEAFF
TGCGCCAGCGGGCGGGGTCAGGGCGGTGAAGCTTTCTTT
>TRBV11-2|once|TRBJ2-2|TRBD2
CASSQAGGITGELFF
TGTGCCAGCAGCCAAGCGGGGGGCATCACCGGGGAGCTGTTTTTT
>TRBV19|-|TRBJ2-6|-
CASSPWPSSGANVLTF
TGTGCCTCTTCTCCCTGGCCTAGCTCTGGGGCCAACGTCCTGACTTTC
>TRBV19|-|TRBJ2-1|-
CASSISGGGEQFF
TGTGCCAGTAGTATATCGGGGGGCGGTGAGCAGTTCTTC
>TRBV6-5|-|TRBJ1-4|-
CASSPQRVINEKLFF
TGTGCCAGCAGCCCACAACGGGTCATTAATGAAAAACTGTTTTTT
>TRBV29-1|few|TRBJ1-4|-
CSVEYAGRGEKLFF
TGCAGCGTTGAATATGCGGGGAGAGGTGAAAAACTGTTTTTT
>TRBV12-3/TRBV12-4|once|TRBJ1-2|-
CASSFGEGKNTF
TGTGCCAGCAGTTTCGGGGAAGGGAAGAACACCTTC
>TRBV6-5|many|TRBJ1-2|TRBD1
CASTWGQGGGYTF
TGTGCCAGCACCTGGGGACAGGGGGGAGGCTACACCTTC
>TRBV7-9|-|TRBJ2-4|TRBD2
CASSPPTSEKNIQYF
TGTGCCAGCAGCCCGCCGACTAGCGAGAAAAACATTCAGTACTTC
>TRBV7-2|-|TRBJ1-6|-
CASSLGGLWSPLHF
TGTGCCAGCAGCTTGGGGGGGCTTTGGTCACCCCTCCACTTT
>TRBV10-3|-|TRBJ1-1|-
CAISVFTGLNTEAFF
TGTGCCATCAGTGTTTTCACGGGACTAAACACTGAAGCTTTCTTT
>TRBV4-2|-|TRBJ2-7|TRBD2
CASSQGSGGAYEQYF
TGTGCCAGCAGCCAAGGGAGCGGGGGGGCGTACGAGCAGTACTTC
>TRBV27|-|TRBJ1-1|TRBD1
CASSLTRGRRDTEAFF
TGTGCCAGCAGTTTAACAAGGGGGCGGAGAGACACTGAAGCTTTCTTT
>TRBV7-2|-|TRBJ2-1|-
CASSLKGGAGLNEQFF
TGTGCCAGCAGCTTAAAAGGAGGGGCAGGGCTCAATGAGCAGTTCTTC
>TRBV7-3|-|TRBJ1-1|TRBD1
CASSRDRNTEAFF
TGTGCCAGCAGCCGGGACAGAAACACTGAAGCTTTCTTT
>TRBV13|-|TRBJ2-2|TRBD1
CASSPPRDRGTGELFF
TGTGCCAGCAGCCCCCCCCGGGACAGGGGAACCGGGGAGCTGTTTTTT
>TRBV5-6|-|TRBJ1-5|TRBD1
CASSQQGLGNQPQHF
TGTGCCAGCAGCCAACAGGGGCTGGGCAATCAGCCCCAGCATTTT
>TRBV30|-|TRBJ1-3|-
CAWSTRTGNTIYF
TGTGCCTGGAGTACCCGGACAGGAAACACCATATATTTT
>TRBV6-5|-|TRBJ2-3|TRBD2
CASAGVGTDTQYF
TGTGCCAGCGCGGGGGTTGGCACAGATACGCAGTATTTT
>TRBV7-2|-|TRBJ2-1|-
CASSLEGTRGNEQFF
TGTGCCAGCAGCTTAGAGGGAACCAGGGGAAATGAGCAGTTCTTC
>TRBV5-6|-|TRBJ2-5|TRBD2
CASSFGTNQETQYF
TGTGCCAGCAGCTTCGGGACTAACCAAGAGACCCAGTACTTC
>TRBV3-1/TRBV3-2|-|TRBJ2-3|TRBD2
CASSQDWGTSPQYF
TGTGCCAGCAGCCAAGATTGGGGGACTAGCCCGCAGTATTTT
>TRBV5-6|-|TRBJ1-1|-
CASSLEQGANTEAFF
TGTGCCAGCAGCTTGGAACAGGGCGCGAACACTGAAGCTTTCTTT
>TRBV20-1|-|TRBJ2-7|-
CSASTLAYEQYF
TGCAGTGCTAGTACATTGGCCTACGAGCAGTACTTC
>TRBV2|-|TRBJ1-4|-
CASSEHWEGGEKLFF
TGTGCCAGCAGTGAACATTGGGAGGGCGGTGAAAAACTGTTTTTT
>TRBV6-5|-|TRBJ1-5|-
CASSYSRTGNQPQHF
TGTGCCAGCAGTTACTCTCGGACGGGGAATCAGCCCCAGCATTTT
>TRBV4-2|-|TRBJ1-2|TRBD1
CASSQGQGGLRGYTF
TGTGCCAGCAGCCAAGGCCAGGGGGGTTTACGAGGCTACACCTTC
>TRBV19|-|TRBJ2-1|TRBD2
CASSIRTSGNEQFF
TGTGCCAGTAGTATTCGAACTAGCGGCAATGAGCAGTTCTTC
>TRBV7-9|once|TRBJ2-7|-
CASSLVSSSASYEQYF
TGTGCCAGCAGCTTAGTGTCCTCCAGCGCCTCCTACGAGCAGTACTTC
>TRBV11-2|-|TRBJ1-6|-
CASSVLDTSGSPLHF
TGTGCCAGCAGCGTACTAGACACGTCAGGTTCACCCCTCCACTTT
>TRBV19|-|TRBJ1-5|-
CASSMGRGGNQPQHF
TGTGCCAGTAGTATGGGCAGGGGAGGGAATCAGCCCCAGCATTTT
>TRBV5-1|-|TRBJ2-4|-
CASSFSADKNIQYF
TGCGCCAGCAGCTTTTCAGCGGACAAAAACATTCAGTACTTC
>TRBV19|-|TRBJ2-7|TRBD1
CASSRDRVYEQYF
TGTGCCAGTAGTAGGGACAGAGTCTACGAGCAGTACTTC
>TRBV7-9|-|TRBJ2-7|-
CASSASSGHEQYF
TGTGCCAGCAGCGCATCGAGTGGGCACGAGCAGTACTTC
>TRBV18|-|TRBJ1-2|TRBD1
CASSPGTGGSYGYTF
TGTGCCAGCTCACCAGGGACAGGGGGCTCCTATGGCTACACCTTC
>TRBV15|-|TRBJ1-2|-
CATSRDLGSPGGYTF
TGTGCCACCAGCAGAGATCTTGGCAGCCCGGGGGGCTACACCTTC
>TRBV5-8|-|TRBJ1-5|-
CASSFPGVGHQPQHF
TGTGCCAGCAGCTTTCCAGGGGTTGGGCATCAGCCCCAGCATTTT